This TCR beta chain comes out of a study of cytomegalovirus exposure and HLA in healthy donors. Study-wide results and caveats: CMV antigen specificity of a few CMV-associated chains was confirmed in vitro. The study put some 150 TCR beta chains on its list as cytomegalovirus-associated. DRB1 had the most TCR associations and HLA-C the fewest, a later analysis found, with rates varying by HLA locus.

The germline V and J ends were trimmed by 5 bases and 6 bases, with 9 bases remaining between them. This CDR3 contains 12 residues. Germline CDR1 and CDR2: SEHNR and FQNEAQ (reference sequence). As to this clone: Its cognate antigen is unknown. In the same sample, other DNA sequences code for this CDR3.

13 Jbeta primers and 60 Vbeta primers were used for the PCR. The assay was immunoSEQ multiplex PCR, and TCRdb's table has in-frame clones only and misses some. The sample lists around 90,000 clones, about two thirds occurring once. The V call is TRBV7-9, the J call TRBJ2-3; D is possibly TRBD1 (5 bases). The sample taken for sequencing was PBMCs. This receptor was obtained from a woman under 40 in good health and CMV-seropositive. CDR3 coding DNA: TGTGCCAGCAGCCCTCAGGGTGATACGCAGTATTTT. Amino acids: CASSPQGDTQYF.